These 8 T cell receptor beta chains originate from one sample sequenced in a study of shared clonotypes between healthy human individuals. Using immunoSEQ multiplex PCR, the repertoire was profiled, and TCRdb retains in-frame clones only, with some absent. In the table there are about 2 million clones, roughly 96% of which are singletons. The source material was naive CD4+ T cells sorted from blood. Subset noted: CD45RA+ positively selected. These receptors all come from a man between 18 and 35 years old in good health.

Of note for this clone: The same CDR3 is also encoded by other DNA sequences in this sample. V is TRBV28 and J is TRBJ2-7; the D gene is possibly TRBD2 (5 bases). Germline V gives CDR1 MDHEN, CDR2 SYDVKM. V was shortened by 3 bases and J by 3 bases, with 9 bases between the two germline ends. CDR3 size: 13 residues. CDR3 region: CASSFGGGYEQYF. The CDR3 region has the DNA TGTGCCAGCAGTTTCGGAGGCGGCTACGAGCAGTACTTC.

The J gene is TRBJ2-7, the V gene TRBV7-2; tentatively, D is TRBD2 (6 bases). CDR3 length equals 15 residues. Trimming removed 6 bases from V and 2 bases from J, with 17 bases in between. In germline, CDR1 is SGHTA, CDR2 FQGNSA. The CDR3 reads CASSLGAGSPYEQYF. The CDR3 DNA is TGTGCCAGCAGTCTAGGGGCGGGATCGCCCTACGAGCAGTACTTC.

J is TRBJ2-2 and V is TRBV6-1; 8 nucleotides match TRBD2. The CDR3 is 20 residues long. V trimming: 0 bases; J trimming: 6 bases; junction bases outside the gene matches: 18. Per germline, CDR1 MNHNS and CDR2 SASEGT. The CDR3 loop reads CASSEALVRTQRERSGELFF. The CDR3 DNA sequence: TGTGCCAGCAGTGAAGCGCTCGTAAGGACCCAGCGGGAGAGGTCCGGGGAGCTGTTTTTT.

The chain combines TRBV18 with TRBJ1-1; D may be TRBD1 (5 bases). The CDR3 is 15 amino acids. Per the germline V gene, CDR1 is KGHSH and CDR2 is LQKENI. V dropped 0 bases and J dropped 5 bases, with 13 bases sitting between them. The CDR3 protein is CASSPPGTQRTEAFF. The CDR3 nucleotides are TGTGCCAGCTCACCACCGGGGACGCAACGAACTGAAGCTTTCTTT.

This chain joins TRBV7-9 and TRBJ2-2; D remains ambiguous. Germline loops: CDR1 SEHNR, CDR2 FQNEAQ (reference sequence). Trimming pared 2 bases from V and 4 bases from J, leaving 11 bases between. This CDR3 spans 15 amino acids. CDR3 sequence (DNA): TGTGCCAGCAGCTTAAGTGGCCCGGCCACCGGGGAGCTGTTTTTT. Translated, it gives CASSLSGPATGELFF.

The chain is built from TRBV30 and TRBJ2-5, with D hard to call. This CDR3 has 13 residues. Trimming shortened V by 1 base and J by 3 bases, and 9 bases separated the two germline ends. Germline V gene lookup returns CDR1 GTSNPN and CDR2 SVGIG (reference sequence). The CDR3 region is CAWSGASEETQYF. CDR3 coding DNA: TGTGCCTGGAGTGGCGCAAGTGAAGAGACCCAGTACTTC.

This chain joins TRBV9 and TRBJ2-1, with 8 bases aligning to TRBD1. CDR3 size: 16 residues. The germline CDR1 and CDR2 sequences are SGDLS and YYNGEE. With V trimmed by 3 bases and J by 1 base, 6 bases remained unmatched. In DNA form, the CDR3 reads TGTGCCAGCAGCGGTCCCGGGACAGGATCCTACAATGAGCAGTTCTTC. Translated, it gives CASSGPGTGSYNEQFF.

This chain links TRBV2 with TRBJ1-6; perhaps TRBD1 as D (5 bases). V was shortened by 0 bases and J by 10 bases, with 7 bases between the two germline ends. This CDR3 is built from 13 residues. Looked up from germline, CDR1 is SNHLY and CDR2 is FYNNEI. CDR3 DNA: TGTGCCAGCAGTGAAGCGAAGGGGTCACCCCTCCACTTT. Protein sequence: CASSEAKGSPLHF.